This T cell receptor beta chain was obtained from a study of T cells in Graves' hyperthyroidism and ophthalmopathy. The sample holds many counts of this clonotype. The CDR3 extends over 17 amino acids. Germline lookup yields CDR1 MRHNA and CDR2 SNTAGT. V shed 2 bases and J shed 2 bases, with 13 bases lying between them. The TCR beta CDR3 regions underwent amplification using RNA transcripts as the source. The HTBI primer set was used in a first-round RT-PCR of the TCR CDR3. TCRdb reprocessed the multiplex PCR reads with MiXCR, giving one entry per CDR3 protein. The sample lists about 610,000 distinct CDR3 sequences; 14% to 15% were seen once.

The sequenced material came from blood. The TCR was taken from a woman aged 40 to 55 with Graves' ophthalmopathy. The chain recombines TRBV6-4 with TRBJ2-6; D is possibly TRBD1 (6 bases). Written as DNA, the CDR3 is TGTGCCAGCAGTGACAGGGGGTTTGGAGCTGGGGCCAACGTCCTGACTTTC. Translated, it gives CASSDRGFGAGANVLTF.